This T cell receptor (beta chain) came from a study of T cell repertoires in aging, cancer and after chemotherapy. Study-wide points: These repertoire data do not allow conclusions about immunological memory after chemotherapy.

Concerning this clonotype: The antigen remains undetermined.

The template was genomic DNA from peripheral blood, not RNA. Multiplex touch-down PCR with TRB-A/B primers amplified rearranged V-D-J TRB sequences. TCRdb used MiXCR to reprocess the multiplex PCR reads, holding one entry per CDR3 protein. The sample has 8,500 to 10,000 distinct CDR3 sequences; roughly 31% are singletons. Germline values: CDR1 ENHRY, CDR2 SYGVKD. The CDR3 contains 15 residues. Between the trimmed V and J ends, which lost 5 bases and 0 bases, there was a span of 12 bases. V and J are TRBV10-3 and TRBJ2-3, with a tentative D call TRBD1 (5 bases). The clonotype comes from a human donor in good health. The donor label of this sample is uncertain. The sample comprised blood. CDR3: CAISPDDSSTDTQYF. The CDR3 DNA follows: TGTGCCATCAGTCCCGATGACAGTAGCACAGATACGCAGTATTTT.